Each of the 8 T cell receptor beta chains below was sequenced from the same sample in a study of T cell responses to AZD1222 COVID-19 vaccine. Measured with immunoSEQ multiplex PCR; TCRdb has only the in-frame clones, and not every one. The data show 150,000 to 200,000 clones, around 93% seen once. Sequenced here: peripheral blood, sampled on day 0 of AZD1222 vaccination. These TCRs come from an adult in good health.

V is TRBV5-8 and J is TRBJ2-7; D may match TRBD1 or TRBD2 (5 bases each). The CDR3 is 14 amino acids. The germline V gene encodes CDR1 SGHTS and CDR2 YDEGEE. V gave up 5 bases and J gave up 3 bases, with 15 bases separating them. The CDR3, as DNA: TGTGCCAGCAGTAAGACCGGGACCCTCTACGAGCAGTACTTC. Its translation: CASSKTGTLYEQYF.

The chain combines TRBV23-1 with TRBJ2-7; 7 bases are shared with TRBD1. TRBV23-1 is marked as an open reading frame, function uncertain. CDR3 length: 13 residues. The ends lost 5 bases at V and 7 bases at J; junction bases unmatched: 8. The CDR3, as DNA: TGCGCCAGCAGTTGGACAGGCCGTCGGGAGCAGTACTTC. Translation gives CASSWTGRREQYF.

The CDR3 loop is CASSLDRDREAFF. In nucleotides, the CDR3 is TGTGCCAGCAGCTTGGACAGGGATCGTGAAGCTTTCTTT. The V and J genes are TRBV5-6 and TRBJ1-1; a possible D gene is TRBD1 (6 bases). The CDR3 contains 13 residues. Germline CDR1 SGHDT, CDR2 YYEEEE. Trimming left V 0 bases short and J 7 bases short, with 10 bases between.

This clone occurred once. J is TRBJ1-2 and V is TRBV19; D not certain. Germline V gene sequence: CDR1 LNHDA, CDR2 SQIVND (reference sequence). The V gene lost 6 bases and the J gene lost 7 bases, with 6 bases spanning the gap. This CDR3 spans 10 amino acids. This CDR3 is CASREAGYTF. The CDR3 DNA is TGTGCCAGTAGGGAGGCTGGCTACACCTTC.

The chain joins TRBV28 to TRBJ1-6; D remains ambiguous. Trimming pared 5 bases from V and 7 bases from J, leaving 15 bases between. Per germline, CDR1 MDHEN and CDR2 SYDVKM. The CDR3 loop spans 15 amino acids. CDR3 sequence reads: CASSAPGLGNSPLHF. The CDR3 DNA reads as TGTGCCAGCAGTGCACCGGGCCTGGGGAATTCACCCCTCCACTTT.

This clone was found once. The chain combines TRBV5-1 with TRBJ2-1; 8 nucleotides agree with TRBD1. V was pared by 3 bases and J by 3 bases, with 8 bases of the junction left unmatched. There are 16 residues in the CDR3. Germline V gene lookup returns CDR1 SGHRS and CDR2 YFSETQ. The CDR3 sequence is CASSYSDRGNYNEQFF. The DNA for the CDR3 is TGCGCCAGCAGCTATAGTGACAGGGGCAACTACAATGAGCAGTTCTTC.

This clone was picked up one time. The V gene is TRBV6-5, the J gene TRBJ1-2; D perhaps matches TRBD1 (5 bases). CDR1 is MNHEY, CDR2 SVGAGI, per germline. Trimming removed 4 bases from V and 8 bases from J, with 14 bases in between. This CDR3 contains 13 residues. CDR3 loop: CASSFRDGVGYTF. CDR3 DNA: TGTGCCAGCAGTTTCCGGGACGGCGTCGGCTACACCTTC.

The chain joins TRBV5-6 to TRBJ1-6, with D unclear. V was trimmed by 3 bases and J by 5 bases, leaving 9 bases between them. The CDR3 contains 14 residues. Germline CDR1 is SGHDT and CDR2 is YYEEEE. CDR3 in DNA: TGTGCCAGCAGCTGGACGGCGGATAATTCACCCCTCCACTTT. Translating it yields CASSWTADNSPLHF.